This entry lists 12 T cell receptor beta chains sequenced from one sample in a study of shared clonotypes between healthy human individuals. Naive CD8 cells were CD45RO-negative, positively selected for CCR7, excluding terminally differentiated effector memory CD45RA+ cells. Using immunoSEQ multiplex PCR, the repertoire was profiled, and TCRdb retains in-frame clones only, with some absent. The table includes under 850,000 clones, over 90% detected once. What was sequenced was naive CD8+ T cells sorted from blood. These receptors were taken from a man aged 25-40 years in good health.

About this clone: Other DNA sequences within the sample encode an identical CDR3. The chain uses TRBV7-9 and TRBJ2-5; 7 nucleotides agree with TRBD1. Trimming took 5 bases from V and 2 from J; bases not matched to a gene: 2. Germline assignment: CDR1 SEHNR and CDR2 FQNEAQ (reference sequence). The CDR3 covers 13 residues. CDR3 amino acids: CASSLGQQETQYF. The CDR3 DNA reads TGTGCCAGCAGCCTGGGACAGCAAGAGACCCAGTACTTC.

The J gene is TRBJ2-1, the V gene TRBV7-8, with TRBD2 matching over 9 bases. There are 16 residues in the CDR3. Germline-derived CDR1 and CDR2 are SGHVS and FQNEAQ. Trimming cost V 5 bases and J 6 bases; bases outside gene matches: 11. The CDR3 DNA reads TGTGCCAGCAGCCCGGAGACTAGCGGTCTATCCAATGAGCAGTTCTTC. As protein: CASSPETSGLSNEQFF. Full variable domain (outside the CDR3, taken from reference TRBV7-8 and TRBJ2-1): GAGVSQSPRYKVAKRGQDVALRCDPISGHVSLFWYQQALGQGPEFLTYFQNEAQLDKSGLPSDRFFAERPEGSVSTLKIQRTQQEDSAVYLCASSPETSGLSNEQFFGPGTRLTVL.

The chain couples TRBV29-1 to TRBJ2-3; 11 nucleotides match TRBD2. The CDR3 totals 15 residues. The V gene's germline CDR1 is SQVTM and CDR2 ANQGSEA. With 5 bases clipped from V and 1 base from J, the junction kept 5 bases outside the gene matches. Written as DNA, the CDR3 is TGCAGCGTTAAACTGGGACTAGCGGGCACAGATACGCAGTATTTT. Its protein product is CSVKLGLAGTDTQYF.

V is TRBV28 and J is TRBJ2-7, with D perhaps being TRBD1 or TRBD2 (5 bases each). The germline V gene encodes CDR1 MDHEN and CDR2 SYDVKM. The germline V and J ends were trimmed by 4 bases and 0 bases, with 13 bases remaining between them. The CDR3 sequence is 15 residues long. The CDR3: CASSSGTARSYEQYF. DNA of the CDR3: TGTGCCAGCAGTTCCGGGACGGCGCGCTCCTACGAGCAGTACTTC.

The chain links TRBV5-1 to TRBJ2-5, with 11 bases aligning to TRBD2. From germline, CDR1 is SGHRS and CDR2 YFSETQ. The CDR3 contains 18 residues. V dropped 0 bases and J dropped 2; count of bases not matched to a gene: 9. CDR3 sequence: CASSLAGLAGGNQETQYF. The CDR3 bases are TGCGCCAGCAGCTTGGCCGGGTTAGCGGGAGGGAATCAAGAGACCCAGTACTTC.

This clone was seen just once. The chain employs TRBV2 and TRBJ1-1, with a weak D call TRBD1 (5 bases). The CDR3 is 14 amino acids. Trimming cost V 7 bases and J 0 bases, with 12 bases left between them. Germline assignment: CDR1 SNHLY and CDR2 FYNNEI. The DNA of the CDR3 is TGTGCCAGCACCGGGGCTCCCATGAACACTGAAGCTTTCTTT. Its protein is CASTGAPMNTEAFF.

V is TRBV19 and J is TRBJ1-2, with D hard to call. This CDR3 region has 12 residues. The germline V gene encodes CDR1 LNHDA and CDR2 SQIVND (reference sequence). With 7 bases removed from V and 4 bases from J, the gap between germline ends came to 10 bases. The CDR3, as DNA: TGTGCCAGTAACGGGCGCGGCTATGGCTACACCTTC. This sequence encodes CASNGRGYGYTF.

This chain uses TRBV29-1 with TRBJ2-7; D unresolved. From germline, CDR1 is SQVTM and CDR2 ANQGSEA. V lost 3 bases and J lost 6, with 6 bases in between. This CDR3 spans 10 amino acids. CDR3 protein: CSVEEGEQYF. In nucleotides, the CDR3 is TGCAGCGTTGAGGAAGGCGAGCAGTACTTC.

V gene TRBV29-1 combines with J gene TRBJ1-1; D is ambiguous. Germline V gene lookup returns CDR1 SQVTM and CDR2 ANQGSEA. The germline V and J ends were trimmed by 4 bases and 2 bases, with 11 bases remaining between them. The CDR3 is made up of 13 amino acids. This chain's CDR3 is CSVAGGVNTEAFF. The DNA for the CDR3 is TGCAGCGTTGCGGGCGGGGTTAACACTGAAGCTTTCTTT.

This clone was detected only a few times. The identical CDR3 is also encoded by other nucleotide sequences in the sample. The V call is TRBV7-9, the J call TRBJ2-2; D is unclear. The V gene's germline CDR1 is SEHNR and CDR2 FQNEAQ (reference sequence). CDR3 length: 13 amino acids. Trimming removed 1 base at V and 3 bases at J, with 3 bases between. The CDR3 DNA reads TGTGCCAGCAGCTTAGGGGACACCGGGGAGCTGTTTTTT. Its translation is CASSLGDTGELFF.

The chain joins TRBV7-9 to TRBJ2-1; the match to TRBD2 covers 10 bases. J was trimmed by 4 bases and V by 0 bases; bases with no gene match: 0. The CDR3 loop spans 15 amino acids. From germline, CDR1 is SEHNR and CDR2 FQNEAQ (reference sequence). In DNA form, the CDR3 reads TGTGCCAGCAGCTTAGCAGCGGGAGGGTACAATGAGCAGTTCTTC. It encodes CASSLAAGGYNEQFF. Combining the CDR3 with reference TRBV7-9 and TRBJ2-1 gives the whole variable domain DTGVSQNPRHKITKRGQNVTFRCDPISEHNRLYWYRQTLGQGPEFLTYFQNEAQLEKSRLLSDRFSAERPKGSFSTLEIQRTEQGDSAMYLCASSLAAGGYNEQFFGPGTRLTVL.

The chain carries TRBV11-2 and TRBJ2-1; 11 bases align to TRBD2. Trimming at V came to 0 bases and at J to 2 bases, leaving 6 bases not matched to a gene. This CDR3 is 18 amino acids long. Germline CDR1 is SGHAT and CDR2 is FQNNGV. CDR3 nucleotides: TGTGCCAGCAGCTTAGATCCCCGACTAGCGGGAACCTACAATGAGCAGTTCTTC. It encodes CASSLDPRLAGTYNEQFF.